The following is a TCR beta chain sequence with its context. Its antigen is unknown. These data originate in a study of ipilimumab plus nivolumab after autologous stem cell transplantation. Study as a whole: Patients received a median of about 5 ipilimumab and 8 nivolumab doses. General study findings and limits: Per the authors, repertoire, Treg and microbiota data justify further study.

Produced via immunoSEQ multiplex PCR; TCRdb's table is partial and in-frame only. The table has 550 to 750 clones, approximately 77% seen once. Germline CDR1 is LNHDA and CDR2 is SQIVND (reference sequence). After removal of 5 bases from V and 7 bases from J, the junction contained 7 bases not matched to a gene. The CDR3 runs 14 residues. The material was PBMCs, obtained in a trial of ipilimumab plus nivolumab as post-transplant consolidation. The V and J genes are TRBV19 and TRBJ2-1; 8 positions match TRBD2. The clonotype was recovered from a male donor with multiple myeloma. The CDR3 coding sequence is TGTGCCAGTAGTGAGCGGGAGCTTAGGAATGAGCAGTTCTTC. Amino acid sequence: CASSERELRNEQFF.